This T cell receptor (beta chain) was found in a study of somatic mutations in cytotoxic T cells in rheumatoid arthritis. Overall study: Flow-sorting brought some V beta antibody-stained T-cell populations to nearly 100% purity, V beta1+ cells sequenced for TCRB among them.

Per germline, CDR1 MNHEY and CDR2 SMNVEV (reference sequence). Trimming took off 2 bases at V and 4 bases at J, with 12 bases between the two ends. CDR3 length equals 14 residues. Regarding this clone: Its antigen is not identified.

Assay: immunoSEQ multiplex PCR; the TCRdb copy retains only in-frame clones and omits some. The data hold some 9,800 clones, with 81% observed a single time. General study results and limits: The slightly lower representation of TRBV07 among rheumatoid arthritis patients did not undergo correction for multiple comparisons. There was no significant difference in CD8+ T-cell clonality between rheumatoid arthritis patients and age-matched healthy controls. The targets (antigens) of the expanded CD8+ clones were not known.

Sequencing was done on a sample of CD8+ T cells sorted from blood. The source of this sequence is a woman aged 50 to 60 in good health. This chain links TRBV27 with TRBJ2-7, with D maybe TRBD1 (6 bases). As DNA, the CDR3 is TGTGCCAGCAGTTTAGGACAGTCAAGGTACGAGCAGTACTTC. Its translation is CASSLGQSRYEQYF.